This T cell receptor beta chain came from a study of T-cell reconstitution after alpha-beta-depleted transplantation in children (dated by TCRdb to the mid-2010s). A note on the overall study: Using TCR repertoire profiling, the study followed T-cell immune reconstitution in a quantitative way in children after TCRalphabeta/CD19-depleted allogeneic hematopoietic cell transplantation.

As regards this clonotype: This clone's antigen is unknown. No qualities accompany the bases; no much larger clone lies one base away.

Points the paper makes about the study in general: About two months after transplant, the apparently early recovery of alphabetaT-cell counts reportedly depended on just several hundred clones that had expanded rapidly and came from non-depleted graft cells. Over subsequent months, a decline in hyperexpanded clone frequencies was noted, and after one year, T-cell counts and TCRbeta diversity were mostly ascribed to newly produced T cells. In some patients, the high TCRbeta diversity seen at day 60 was put down to recipient T cells and intrathymic progenitors that had survived conditioning.

The method behind the library was PCR. Sequencing took place on an Illumina HiSeq 2500. TCR library preparation used molecular barcoding, with unique molecular identifiers applied to normalize quantification of the TCRbeta repertoire. TCRdb handled the public reads itself, with Q25 trimming in fastp and clone calling in MiXCR, and kept productive beta chains. Every distinct CDR3 protein forms one entry, paired with its most common genes and DNA. This sample gives hundreds of thousands of distinct CDR3 sequences in total; over 10% of them show up just once. The ten biggest clones cover 0.65% to 0.9% of the sample. What the treatment or condition label conveys for this sample: allogeneic hematopoietic cell transplantation with graft depleted of TCRalphabeta T cells and CD19 B cells. The children who served as transplant recipients had been given grafts of TCRalphabeta/CD19-depleted allogeneic hematopoietic cells.

Between the V and J ends, shortened by 0 bases and 2 bases respectively, the junction contains 12 bases. The germline V gene gives CDR1 as SGDLS and CDR2 as YYNGEE. The CDR3, cysteine through phenylalanine, is 16 amino acids long. Only CDR3 DNA is held: 48 bases, read in frame from base 1. This chain joins TRBV9 to TRBJ2-4, with no reliable assignment of the D segment. This receptor was identified in a girl aged 2 to 9 with congenital amegakaryocytic thrombocytopenia, due to receive a stem cell transplant. The material was PBMCs, obtained before TCRalphabeta/CD19-depleted stem cell transplant. The nucleotide sequence reads TGTGCCAGCAGCGTAGGAGTTAGTCCGTCCAAAAACATTCAGTACTTC. Translated, it gives CASSVGVSPSKNIQYF.